The 7 T cell receptor beta chains in this list originate from one sample, sequenced in a study of blood T cell repertoires in COVID-19. Only in-frame clones appear in the TCRdb table, and some are missing; sequencing was by immunoSEQ multiplex PCR. The table shows over 200,000 clones, with approximately 80% occurring only once. Sequencing used PBMCs or T cells enriched from blood (not recorded which). The receptors shown here come from a man between 60 and 75 years old who had recovered from COVID-19.

This sequence joins TRBV15 and TRBJ1-2; D is unclear. This CDR3 has 16 amino acids. Germline-derived CDR1 and CDR2 are LNHNV and YYDKDF (reference sequence). The V end was cut by 0 bases, the J end by 3 bases, with 14 bases between. For the CDR3, the DNA is TGTGCCACCAGCAGAGAAAAAACCGAGATCGACTATGGCTACACCTTC. Its translation: CATSREKTEIDYGYTF.

The V call is TRBV4-2, the J call TRBJ2-7; 9 bases are a match to TRBD1. CDR3 length equals 18 residues. The germline gives CDR1 LGHNA, CDR2 YNFKEQ. The J segment lost 2 bases and the V segment lost 0 bases, leaving 11 bases of the junction unmatched. This CDR3 is CASSQELVGQGTPYEQYF. The CDR3 region has the DNA TGTGCCAGCAGCCAAGAGTTAGTGGGACAGGGAACCCCCTACGAGCAGTACTTC.

The chain joins TRBV6-6 to TRBJ1-3, with 7 bases matching TRBD1. J was trimmed by 1 base and V by 2 bases; bases with no gene match: 2. CDR1 and CDR2 (germline): MNHNY, SVGAGI (reference sequence). There are 15 residues in the CDR3. The CDR3 bases are TGTGCCAGCAGTTACGGGACAGCTTCTGGAAACACCATATATTTT. As protein: CASSYGTASGNTIYF.

The rearrangement joins TRBV9 to TRBJ1-1, with a possible D match to TRBD1 (5 bases). Deletions cut 5 bases from V and 3 bases from J, with 11 bases between. Germline V gene sequence: CDR1 SGDLS, CDR2 YYNGEE. This CDR3 contains 13 residues. This chain's CDR3 is CASSQGPYTEAFF. The CDR3 DNA is TGTGCCAGCAGTCAGGGTCCATACACTGAAGCTTTCTTT.

This clone was counted between two and nine times. The gene calls are TRBV2 and TRBJ2-4; 16 nucleotides match TRBD2. Trimming at V came to 7 bases and at J to 6 bases, leaving 12 bases not matched to a gene. Germline V gives CDR1 SNHLY, CDR2 FYNNEI. The CDR3 sequence is 18 residues long. The DNA for the CDR3 is TGTGCCAGCACGAACTCGGGACTAGCGGGGGGGCCGGTAAACATTCAGTACTTC. It specifies CASTNSGLAGGPVNIQYF.

The rearrangement links TRBV7-2 to TRBJ1-2; 8 bases map to TRBD1. J lost 7 bases, V lost 7 bases, and 8 bases had no gene match. Germline V gene sequence: CDR1 SGHTA, CDR2 FQGNSA. This CDR3 is 13 amino acids long. CDR3 residues: CASNERQGFGYTF. CDR3 nucleotide sequence: TGTGCCAGCAACGAGAGACAGGGGTTTGGCTACACCTTC.

This chain uses TRBV15 with TRBJ1-1; D is undetermined. Deletions cut 7 bases from V and 0 bases from J, with 9 bases between. The CDR3 loop spans 13 amino acids. Germline V lookup: CDR1 LNHNV, CDR2 YYDKDF (reference sequence). The CDR3 bases are TGTGCCACCAAAGAGGGAGTGAACACTGAAGCTTTCTTT. It yields the protein CATKEGVNTEAFF.